This T cell receptor beta chain was identified in a study of tumor and adjacent non-tumor tissue in lung cancer. Study-wide context: On average, productive TCRbeta reads reached 4 million to 4.5 million per sample.

The library came from three nested PCR rounds adapted from ARM-PCR protocols. TCRdb re-derived calls from the multiplex PCR reads in MiXCR, one entry per CDR3 protein. The sample comprises more than 85,000 distinct CDR3 sequences, approximately 80% of which are singletons, and approximately 24% rests with the top ten. Study results and limitations: Tumor tissue had significantly higher TCR diversity than normal lung.

CDR1 is LGHNA, CDR2 YNFKEQ, per germline. The CDR3 length is 16 residues. About this clonotype itself: Its target is not known. The junction differs from germline at one of its ends, possibly a read error.

RNA was extracted from bulk tissue without any cell sorting. Between August and November 2014, newly diagnosed, chemotherapy-naive lung cancer patients underwent thoracic surgery in China. This TCR derives from a man between 65 and 85 years old with non-small cell lung cancer. V and J are TRBV4-2 and TRBJ2-1; a weak D match, TRBD2 (7 bases). Sequenced material: lung tumor tissue. The CDR3 region is CVSSHDLRGGGDEQFF. The CDR3 coding sequence is TGTGTCAGCAGCCACGACCTAAGGGGGGGCGGCGATGAGCAATTCTTC.